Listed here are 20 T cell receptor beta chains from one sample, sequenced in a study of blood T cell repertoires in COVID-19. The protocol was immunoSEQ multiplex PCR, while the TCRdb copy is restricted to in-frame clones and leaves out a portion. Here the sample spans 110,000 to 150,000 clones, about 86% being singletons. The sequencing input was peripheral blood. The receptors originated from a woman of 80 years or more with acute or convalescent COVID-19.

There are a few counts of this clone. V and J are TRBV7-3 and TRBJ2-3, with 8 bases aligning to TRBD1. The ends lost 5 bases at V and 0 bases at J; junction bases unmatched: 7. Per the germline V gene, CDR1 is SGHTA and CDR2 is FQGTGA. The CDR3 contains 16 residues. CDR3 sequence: CASSPRTGTSTDTQYF. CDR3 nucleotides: TGTGCCAGCAGCCCCAGGACAGGGACAAGCACAGATACGCAGTATTTT.

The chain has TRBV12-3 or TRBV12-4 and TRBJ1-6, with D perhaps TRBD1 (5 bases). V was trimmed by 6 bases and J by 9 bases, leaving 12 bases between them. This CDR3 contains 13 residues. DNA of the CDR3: TGTGCCAGCAGCAGGGAATACGGTTCACCCCTCCACTTT. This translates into CASSREYGSPLHF.

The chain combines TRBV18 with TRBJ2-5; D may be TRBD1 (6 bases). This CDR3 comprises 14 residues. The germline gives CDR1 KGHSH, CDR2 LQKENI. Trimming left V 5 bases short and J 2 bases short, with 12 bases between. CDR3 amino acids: CASSTRTEQETQYF. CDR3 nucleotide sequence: TGTGCCAGCTCAACGCGGACAGAACAAGAGACCCAGTACTTC.

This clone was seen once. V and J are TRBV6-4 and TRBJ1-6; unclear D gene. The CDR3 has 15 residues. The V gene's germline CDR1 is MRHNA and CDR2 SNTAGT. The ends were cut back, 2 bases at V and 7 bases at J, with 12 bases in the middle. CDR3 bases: TGTGCCAGCAGTGACGGGGAGGCGGACAATTCACCCCTCCACTTT. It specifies CASSDGEADNSPLHF.

The CDR3: CSASSPWANTEAFF. The CDR3 region has the DNA TGCAGTGCTAGTTCCCCATGGGCGAACACTGAAGCTTTCTTT. The rearrangement uses TRBV20-1 and TRBJ1-1, with unresolved D. Germline CDR1 is DFQATT and CDR2 is SNEGSKA (reference sequence). This CDR3 region has 14 residues. V was shortened by 3 bases and J by 1 base, with 12 bases between the two germline ends.

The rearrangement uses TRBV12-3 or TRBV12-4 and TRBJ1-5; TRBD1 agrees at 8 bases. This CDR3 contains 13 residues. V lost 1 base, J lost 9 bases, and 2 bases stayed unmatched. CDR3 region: CASSLEDRGPQHF. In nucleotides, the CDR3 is TGTGCCAGCAGTTTAGAAGACAGGGGGCCCCAGCATTTT.

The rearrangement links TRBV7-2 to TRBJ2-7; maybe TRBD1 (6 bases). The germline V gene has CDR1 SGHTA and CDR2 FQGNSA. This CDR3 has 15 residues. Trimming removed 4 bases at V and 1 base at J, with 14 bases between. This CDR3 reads CASSWGPTGSYEQYF. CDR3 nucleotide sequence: TGTGCCAGCAGCTGGGGCCCCACAGGGTCCTACGAGCAGTACTTC.

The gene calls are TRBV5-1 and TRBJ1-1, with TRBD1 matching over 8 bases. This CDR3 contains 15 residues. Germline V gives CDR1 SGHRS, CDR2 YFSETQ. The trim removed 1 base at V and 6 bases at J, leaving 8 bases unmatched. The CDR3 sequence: CASSLYAGGIAEAFF. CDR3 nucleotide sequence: TGCGCCAGCAGCTTGTACGCAGGGGGCATTGCTGAAGCTTTCTTT.

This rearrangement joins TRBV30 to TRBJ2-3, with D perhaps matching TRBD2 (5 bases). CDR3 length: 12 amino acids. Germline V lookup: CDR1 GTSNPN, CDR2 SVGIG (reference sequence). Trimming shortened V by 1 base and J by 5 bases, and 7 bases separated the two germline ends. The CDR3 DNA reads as TGTGCCTGGAGTGGACGGGGAGATACGCAGTATTTT. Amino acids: CAWSGRGDTQYF.

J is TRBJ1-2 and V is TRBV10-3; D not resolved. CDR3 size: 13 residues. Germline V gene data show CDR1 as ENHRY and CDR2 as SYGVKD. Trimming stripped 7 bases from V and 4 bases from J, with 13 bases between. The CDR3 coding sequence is TGTGCCATCACCCGGGGAGAAACCTATGGCTACACCTTC. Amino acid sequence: CAITRGETYGYTF.

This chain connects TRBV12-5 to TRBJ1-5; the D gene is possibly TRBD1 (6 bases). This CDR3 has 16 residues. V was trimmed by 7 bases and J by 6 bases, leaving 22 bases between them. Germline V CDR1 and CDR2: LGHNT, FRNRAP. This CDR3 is CASAEGQGQGSQPQHF. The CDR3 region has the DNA TGTGCTAGTGCAGAGGGACAAGGACAAGGGAGTCAGCCCCAGCATTTT.

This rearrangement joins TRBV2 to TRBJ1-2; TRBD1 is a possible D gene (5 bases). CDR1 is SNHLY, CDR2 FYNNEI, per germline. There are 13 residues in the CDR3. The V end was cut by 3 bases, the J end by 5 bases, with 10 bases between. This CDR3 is CASSEDTTYGYTF. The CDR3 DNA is TGTGCCAGCAGTGAGGACACGACGTATGGCTACACCTTC.

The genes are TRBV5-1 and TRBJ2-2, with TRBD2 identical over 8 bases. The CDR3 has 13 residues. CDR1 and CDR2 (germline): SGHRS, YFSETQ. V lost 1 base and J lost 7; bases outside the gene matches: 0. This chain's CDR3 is CASSLLAGGELFF. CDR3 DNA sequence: TGCGCCAGCAGCTTGCTAGCGGGCGGGGAGCTGTTTTTT.

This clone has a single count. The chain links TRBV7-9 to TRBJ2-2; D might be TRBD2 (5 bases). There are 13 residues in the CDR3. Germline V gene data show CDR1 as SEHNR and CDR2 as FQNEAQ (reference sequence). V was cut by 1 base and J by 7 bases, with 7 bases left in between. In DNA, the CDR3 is TGTGCCAGCAGCTTAGTTGGAGGCGGGGAGCTGTTTTTT. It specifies CASSLVGGGELFF.

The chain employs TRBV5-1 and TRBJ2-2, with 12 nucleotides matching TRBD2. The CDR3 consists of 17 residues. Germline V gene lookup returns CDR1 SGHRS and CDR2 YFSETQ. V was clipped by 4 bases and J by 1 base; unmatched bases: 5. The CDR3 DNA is TGCGCCAGCAGCGCCGGACTAGCGGGATTGAACACCGGGGAGCTGTTTTTT. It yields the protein CASSAGLAGLNTGELFF.

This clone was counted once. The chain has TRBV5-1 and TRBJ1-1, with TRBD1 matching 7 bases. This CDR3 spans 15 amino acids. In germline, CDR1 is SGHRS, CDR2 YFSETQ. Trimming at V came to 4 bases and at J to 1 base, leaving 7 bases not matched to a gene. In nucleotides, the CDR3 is TGCGCCAGCAGCCCAGGGACAGTGAAGAACACTGAAGCTTTCTTT. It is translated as CASSPGTVKNTEAFF.

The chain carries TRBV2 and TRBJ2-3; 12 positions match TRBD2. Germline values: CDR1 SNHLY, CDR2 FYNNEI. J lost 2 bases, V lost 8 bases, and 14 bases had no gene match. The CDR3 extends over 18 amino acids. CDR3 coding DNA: TGTGCCAGCTCCGGACCACTCGGACTAGCGGGGACCACAGATACGCAGTATTTT. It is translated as CASSGPLGLAGTTDTQYF. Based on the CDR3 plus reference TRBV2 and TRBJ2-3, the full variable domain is EPEVTQTPSHQVTQMGQEVILRCVPISNHLYFYWYRQILGQKVEFLVSFYNNEISEKSEIFDDQFSVERPDGSNFTLKIRSTKLEDSAMYFCASSGPLGLAGTTDTQYFGPGTRLTVL.

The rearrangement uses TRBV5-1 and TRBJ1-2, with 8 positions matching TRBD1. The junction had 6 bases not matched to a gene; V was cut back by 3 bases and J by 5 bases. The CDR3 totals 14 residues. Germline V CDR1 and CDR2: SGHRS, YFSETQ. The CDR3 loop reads CASSSTGVEYGYTF. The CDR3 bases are TGCGCCAGCAGCTCGACAGGGGTCGAATATGGCTACACCTTC.

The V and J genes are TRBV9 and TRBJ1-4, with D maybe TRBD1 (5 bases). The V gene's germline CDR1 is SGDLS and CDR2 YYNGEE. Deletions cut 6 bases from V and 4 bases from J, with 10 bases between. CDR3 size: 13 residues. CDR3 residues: CASTGQSNEKLFF. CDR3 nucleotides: TGTGCCAGCACCGGACAAAGTAATGAAAAACTGTTTTTT.

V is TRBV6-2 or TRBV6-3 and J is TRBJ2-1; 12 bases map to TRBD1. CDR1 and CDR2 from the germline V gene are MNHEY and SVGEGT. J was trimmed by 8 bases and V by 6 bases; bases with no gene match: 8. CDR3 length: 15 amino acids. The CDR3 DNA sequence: TGTGCCAGCAGCCACCGGGACAGGGGGCTCTATGAGCAGTTCTTC. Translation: CASSHRDRGLYEQFF.